This T cell receptor (beta chain) was captured by sequencing in a study of CD8 T cells in Susac syndrome. When the RNA was reverse transcribed, random hexamers were used with an input of roughly 0.5 to 1 ug. TCRdb fed the immunoSEQ multiplex PCR reads into MiXCR, producing one record per CDR3 protein. The table shows around 95,000 distinct CDR3 sequences, with approximately 95% occurring only once. Deletions cut 3 bases from V and 1 base from J, with 9 bases between. The CDR3 totals 14 residues. Germline CDR1 is MDHEN and CDR2 is SYDVKM. The gene calls are TRBV28 and TRBJ1-1; the D is unclear. Sequenced: CD8+ T cells from PBMCs. The clonotype was recovered from a human donor with Susac syndrome. CDR3 coding DNA: TGTGCCAGCAGTTTTCAGGACCCGAACACTGAAGCTTTCTTT. Protein sequence: CASSFQDPNTEAFF.